The rows below give T cell receptor delta chains drawn from one sample of a study of Vδ1+ human thymocytes. TCRdb ran CATT on the multiplex PCR reads. The sample consists of about 25,000 delta-chain clones, 29% of them appearing once. The sample comprised Vdelta1+ gamma-delta thymocytes from the thymus. Receptors were obtained from a boy in the first two years of life who had congenital heart surgery. Both conserved end residues are part of each CDR3. A D gene is named only where the DNA matches it firmly. Clone size appears in some rows only: once, few, many, or a class for an expanded clone.

d_gene,v_gene,abundance,j_gene,CDR3aa,CDR3nt
TRDD3,TRDV1,.,TRDJ1,CALGELERPLYWGTGGGKLIF,TGTGCTCTTGGGGAACTGGAAAGACCCCTCTACTGGGGGACCGGGGGCGGTAAACTCATCTTT
.,TRDV1,few,TRDJ1,CALGDYRSGESFLRSGGSTPDKLIF,TGTGCTCTTGGGGACTACAGATCCGGAGAGAGCTTCCTACGGTCTGGGGGATCGACCCCCGATAAACTCATCTTT
.,TRDV1,.,TRDJ1,CALGEHFLLGPQGDTRRSRGDKLIF,TGTGCTCTTGGGGAACACTTCCTACTTGGCCCACAAGGGGATACGCGTCGTTCTCGTGGCGATAAACTCATCTTT
TRDD2,TRDV1,.,TRDJ1,CALGEGSRLPTSEGLDYTDKLIF,TGTGCTCTTGGGGAAGGGTCCAGACTTCCTACTTCCGAGGGACTGGACTACACCGATAAACTCATCTTT
TRDD3,TRDV1,.,TRDJ1,CALGDQTPPGDMRADKLIF,TGTGCTCTTGGGGACCAAACCCCTCCGGGGGATATGAGAGCCGATAAACTCATCTTT
TRDD3,TRDV1,many,TRDJ1,CALGERGLPIILGMPTDKLIF,TGTGCTCTTGGGGAACGGGGGCTTCCCATCATACTGGGGATGCCAACCGATAAACTCATCTTT
TRDD3,TRDV1,.,TRDJ1,CALGELSPHVVRVFTGGCTGKLIF,TGTGCTCTTGGGGAACTATCTCCTCACGTGGTTAGGGTATTTACTGGGGGCTGCACCGGTAAACTCATCTTT
TRDD3,TRDV1,few,TRDJ1,CALRKWGALGDTDKLIF,TGTGCTCTTCGGAAGTGGGGAGCGCTGGGGGATACCGATAAACTCATCTTT
TRDD2,TRDV1,.,TRDJ1,CALGATTPFLRLLWDTPGCDKLIF,TGTGCTCTTGGGGCCACCACCCCCTTCCTACGGCTACTGTGGGATACTCCCGGGTGCGATAAACTCATCTTT
.,TRDV1,few,TRDJ1,CALGETSPTWTPYTDKLIF,TGTGCTCTTGGGGAGACCTCTCCTACTTGGACTCCGTACACCGATAAACTCATCTTT
TRDD3,TRDV1,.,TRDJ1,CALGELDKIPRTGGYPLGTDKLIF,TGTGCTCTTGGGGAACTTGACAAAATTCCCCGTACTGGGGGATACCCTCTTGGCACCGATAAACTCATCTTT
.,TRDV1,.,TRDJ1,CALGELLGDTADKLTF,TGTGCTCTTGGGGAACTCCTGGGTGATACGGCCGATAAACTCACCTTT
TRDD3,TRDV1,many,TRDJ1,CALGESGFQSGAGGYILYYTDKLIF,TGTGCTCTTGGGGAATCGGGATTCCAGTCCGGTGCCGGGGGATACATCCTCTACTACACCGATAAACTCATCTTT
TRDD3,TRDV1,few,TRDJ1,CALGPVSAGDGYTDKLIF,TGTGCTCTTGGACCCGTTTCGGCGGGGGATGGGTACACCGATAAACTCATCTTT
.,TRDV1,few,TRDJ1,CALGKKSLDSSNNPLCPEYTDKLIF,TGTGCTCTTGGGAAGAAATCCCTAGATTCTTCGAATAATCCCCTCTGCCCCGAGTACACCGATAAACTCATCTTT
TRDD3,TRDV1,.,TRDJ1,CALGGEQLGDDPKLIF,TGTGCTCTTGGGGGTGAGCAACTGGGGGATGACCCAAAACTCATCTTT
.,TRDV1,medium-sized,TRDJ1,CALGELSAYTDKLIF,TGTGCTCTTGGGGAACTGAGTGCGTACACCGATAAACTCATCTTT
.,TRDV1,.,TRDJ1,CALGERWGNGEVLVSFDTDKLIF,TGTGCTCTTGGGGAACGCTGGGGAAATGGGGAGGTCCTTGTATCCTTCGACACCGATAAACTCATCTTT
.,TRDV1,.,TRDJ1,CALGELPHRRPRYPSRTDKLIF,TGTGCTCTTGGGGAACTACCCCACCGGAGGCCACGGTACCCCTCACGAACCGATAAACTCATCTTT
.,TRDV1,.,TRDJ1,CALGVPIPSVTDKLIF,TGTGCTCTTGGGGTCCCTATACCCAGCGTGACCGATAAACTCATCTTT
TRDD3,TRDV1,few,TRDJ1,CALGERRGDGWSWGTYTDKLIF,TGTGCTCTTGGGGAACGGCGGGGCGACGGATGGAGCTGGGGGACTTACACCGATAAACTCATCTTT
.,TRDV1,medium-sized,TRDJ1,CALGEPPSDKLIF,TGTGCTCTTGGGGAACCCCCGTCCGATAAACTCATCTTT
TRDD3,TRDV1,.,TRDJ1,CALGEASLGGYEGEYTDKLIF,TGTGCTCTTGGGGAGGCCTCACTGGGGGGATACGAAGGGGAGTACACCGATAAACTCATCTTT
TRDD3,TRDV1,.,TRDJ1,CALGEPGTGGYVVLIF,TGTGCTCTTGGGGAACCCGGGACTGGGGGATACGTAGTACTCATCTTT
TRDD2,TRDV1,.,TRDJ1,CALCWLPTEPHKLIF,TGTGCTCTTTGCTGGCTTCCTACAGAACCTCATAAACTCATCTTT
.,TRDV1,.,TRDJ1,CALGELVHPYTDKLIF,TGTGCTCTTGGGGAACTAGTACACCCCTACACCGATAAACTCATCTTT
TRDD3,TRDV1,.,TRDJ1,CALTQGGGSVTDKLIF,TGTGCTCTCACCCAGGGCGGGGGATCGGTCACCGATAAACTCATCTTT
TRDD3,TRDV1,few,TRDJ1,CALGPRNLGDTRCTDKLIF,TGTGCTCTTGGGCCCCGCAACCTGGGGGATACCCGGTGCACCGATAAACTCATCTTT
.,TRDV1,many,TRDJ1,CALGEKLLYWVTDKLIF,TGTGCTCTTGGGGAAAAGCTTCTGTACTGGGTCACCGATAAACTCATCTTT
.,TRDV1,.,TRDJ1,CALGVGFPTRIPDYKLIF,TGTGCTCTTGGGGTAGGGTTTCCTACGCGGATACCCGATTATAAACTCATCTTT
TRDD3,TRDV1,.,TRDJ1,CALGLGPKGLLGDGDTDKLIF,TGTGCTCTTGGGTTAGGTCCCAAAGGCTTACTGGGGGACGGAGACACCGATAAACTCATCTTT
.,TRDV1,few,TRDJ1,CALGELPMGGAGADKLIF,TGTGCTCTTGGGGAACTCCCGATGGGGGGTGCGGGAGCCGATAAACTCATCTTT
TRDD3,TRDV1,.,TRDJ1,CALGELSVLGGTDKLIF,TGTGCTCTTGGGGAACTTTCCGTACTGGGGGGCACCGATAAACTCATCTTT
TRDD3,TRDV1,medium-sized,TRDJ1,CALGNEWWGTNTDKLIF,TGTGCTCTTGGGAACGAGTGGTGGGGGACCAACACCGATAAACTCATCTTT
TRDD3,TRDV1,few,TRDJ1,CALGEPLWGAPPHLVGDTRIELIF,TGTGCTCTTGGGGAACCCCTGTGGGGTGCTCCTCCACATTTGGTGGGGGATACGCGGATTGAACTCATCTTT
TRDD3,TRDV1,.,TRDJ1,CALGVSFPKFTGGQYTDKLIF,TGTGCTCTTGGGGTGTCGTTCCCAAAATTTACTGGGGGACAGTACACCGATAAACTCATCTTT
.,TRDV1,medium-sized,TRDJ1,CALGEPLTDKLIF,TGTGCTCTTGGGGAACCCCTCACCGATAAACTCATCTTT
TRDD3,TRDV1,.,TRDJ1,CALGELWAVLGDTKLIF,TGTGCTCTTGGGGAACTCTGGGCCGTACTGGGGGATACTAAACTCATCTTT
TRDD3,TRDV1,.,TRDJ1,CALGAVLGDWNTDKLIF,TGTGCTCTTGGGGCCGTACTGGGGGACTGGAACACCGATAAACTCATCTTT
TRDD2,TRDV1,few,TRDJ1,CALGELGAFLRKKGSDKLIF,TGTGCTCTTGGGGAACTAGGGGCCTTCCTACGAAAAAAAGGATCCGATAAACTCATCTTT
.,TRDV1,medium-sized,TRDJ1,CALGDGGRQYTDKLIF,TGTGCTCTTGGGGATGGAGGTCGGCAGTACACCGATAAACTCATCTTT
.,TRDV1,.,TRDJ1,CALGERIGPNEIFELIF,TGTGCTCTTGGGGAAAGAATCGGACCCAACGAAATTTTTGAACTCATCTTT
.,TRDV1,few,TRDJ1,CALGELPLPTGGYPQGDKLIF,TGTGCCCTTGGGGAACTACCCCTTCCTACAGGGGGATACCCACAAGGGGATAAACTCATCTTT
.,TRDV1,.,TRDJ1,CALGAFYASDKLIF,TGTGCTCTTGGGGCATTCTACGCGTCAGATAAACTCATCTTT
.,TRDV1,.,TRDJ1,CALGSDFGSGGYAVINTDKLIF,.
TRDD3,TRDV1,few,TRDJ1,CALGDTGGWYTDKLIF,TGTGCTCTTGGGGATACTGGGGGATGGTACACCGATAAACTCATCTTT
TRDD3,TRDV1,few,TRDJ1,CALGRGAGGYRVPMYTDKLIF,TGTGCTCTTGGGCGGGGAGCTGGGGGATACAGGGTTCCAATGTACACCGATAAACTCATCTTT
TRDD3,TRDV1,medium-sized,TRDJ1,CALGEPTLGPRLGAFTDKLIF,TGTGCTCTTGGGGAACCAACCCTTGGTCCGCGACTGGGGGCTTTCACCGATAAACTCATCTTT
.,TRDV1,medium-sized,TRDJ1,CALGGTDCESGDPYTDKLIF,TGTGCTCTTGGGGGAACCGATTGCGAGTCTGGGGACCCGTACACCGATAAACTCATCTTT
TRDD3,TRDV1,.,TRDJ1,CALGELGPGLWGINTDKLIF,TGTGCTCTTGGGGAACTAGGCCCGGGCCTTTGGGGGATCAACACCGATAAACTCATCTTT